This T cell receptor (beta chain) originates from a study of T cell responses to AZD1222 COVID-19 vaccine. There are 17 residues in the CDR3. The germline V gene has CDR1 LGHNA and CDR2 YSLEER. V lost 0 bases and J 0 bases, leaving 12 bases between the germline ends. Method: immunoSEQ multiplex PCR; TCRdb's copy keeps in-frame clones and lacks some. This repertoire shows 150,000 to 200,000 clones, around 89% found once; its top ten account for under 8%. Sequencing used peripheral blood, obtained on day 0 of AZD1222 vaccination. The chain carries TRBV4-3 and TRBJ1-3; D is unclear. The receptor's source is an adult in good health. The CDR3 bases are TGCGCCAGCAGCCAAGACCCCCCAGTTTCCTCTGGAAACACCATATATTTT. It specifies CASSQDPPVSSGNTIYF.